Each of the 29 T cell receptor beta chains below was sequenced from the same sample in a study of shared clonotypes between healthy human individuals. Repertoires were generated with immunoSEQ multiplex PCR, while TCRdb's copy carries only in-frame clones and drops some. Of approximately 350,000 clones in the sample, 95% to 97% were seen once. Sample: memory CD8+ T cells sorted from blood. Subset meaning: CD45RO+ cells pooled with CCR7-negative TemRA cells. These receptors were collected from a man under 40 in good health.

The chain couples TRBV7-9 to TRBJ2-7; tentatively, D is TRBD2 (5 bases). Trimming took off 0 bases at V and 7 bases at J, with 13 bases between the two ends. Germline loops: CDR1 SEHNR, CDR2 FQNEAQ (reference sequence). The CDR3 runs to 14 residues. The chain's CDR3 is CASSLAGVLEEQYF. The CDR3 nucleotides are TGTGCCAGCAGCTTAGCGGGAGTCCTGGAGGAGCAGTACTTC.

The chain couples TRBV18 to TRBJ1-4, with D possibly being TRBD1 (5 bases). V lost 8 bases and J lost 2, with 12 bases in between. Germline values: CDR1 KGHSH, CDR2 LQKENI. The CDR3 consists of 14 residues. CDR3 coding DNA: TGTGCCAGCGCTAAGACAGACACTAATGAAAAACTGTTTTTT. Translation gives CASAKTDTNEKLFF.

The chain is built from TRBV5-4 and TRBJ2-7, with D perhaps matching TRBD1 or TRBD2 (5 bases each). Between the trimmed V and J ends, which lost 6 bases and 2 bases, there was a span of 21 bases. Germline V gene data show CDR1 as SGHNT and CDR2 as YYREEE (reference sequence). The CDR3 contains 16 residues. The CDR3 DNA sequence: TGTGCCAGCACCTTTTACGCCAGGGACGGACCCTACGAGCAGTACTTC. Its protein product is CASTFYARDGPYEQYF.

The chain carries TRBV10-3 and TRBJ2-3, with D uncertain. Germline CDR1 and CDR2: ENHRY and SYGVKD. Trimming shortened V by 8 bases and J by 2 bases, and 11 bases separated the two germline ends. There are 13 residues in the CDR3. CDR3 residues: CAIGVTPTDTQYF. The CDR3 DNA is TGTGCCATCGGGGTAACCCCCACAGATACGCAGTATTTT.

The V gene is TRBV28, the J gene TRBJ1-1, with 9 bases that match TRBD1. Germline loops: CDR1 MDHEN, CDR2 SYDVKM. The trim removed 6 bases at V and 3 bases at J, leaving 2 bases unmatched. There are 13 residues in the CDR3. CDR3 DNA sequence: TGTGCCAGCAGGGGACAGGGCTACACTGAAGCTTTCTTT. It translates to CASRGQGYTEAFF.

The V call is TRBV29-1, the J call TRBJ1-1; D might be TRBD1 (6 bases). V lost 2 bases and J lost 3, with 16 bases in between. The germline gives CDR1 SQVTM, CDR2 ANQGSEA. The CDR3 runs to 15 residues. The CDR3 sequence: CSVERWGAGYTEAFF. Here the CDR3 DNA reads TGCAGCGTTGAACGTTGGGGGGCTGGGTACACTGAAGCTTTCTTT.

The chain uses TRBV28 and TRBJ2-1; D not certain. Per the germline V gene, CDR1 is MDHEN and CDR2 is SYDVKM. The CDR3 is 11 residues long. Trimming shortened V by 7 bases and J by 6 bases, and 7 bases separated the two germline ends. The CDR3 region is CASTQVNEQFF. The CDR3 nucleotides are TGTGCCAGCACCCAAGTCAATGAGCAGTTCTTC.

This chain links TRBV19 with TRBJ1-2; D might be TRBD1 (5 bases). Trimming stripped 5 bases from V and 3 bases from J, with 19 bases between. CDR1 and CDR2 from the germline V gene are LNHDA and SQIVND (reference sequence). This CDR3 region has 16 residues. This CDR3 reads CASSSLRAGTYYGYTF. In DNA, the CDR3 is TGTGCCAGTAGTTCCTTACGCGCCGGGACGTACTATGGCTACACCTTC. Variable domain in full (rest from reference TRBV19 and TRBJ1-2): DGGITQSPKYLFRKEGQNVTLSCEQNLNHDAMYWYRQDPGQGLRLIYYSQIVNDFQKGDIAEGYSVSREKKESFPLTVTSAQKNPTAFYLCASSSLRAGTYYGYTFGSGTRLTVV.

The rearrangement links TRBV5-1 to TRBJ2-3, with no clear D. CDR1 and CDR2 (germline): SGHRS, YFSETQ. The V and J ends lost 4 bases and 2 bases respectively, with 5 bases between them. The CDR3 length is 12 residues. CDR3: CASSADTDTQYF. The CDR3 DNA follows: TGCGCCAGCAGCGCAGACACAGATACGCAGTATTTT.

The chain joins TRBV5-6 to TRBJ2-1; weak D call: TRBD1 (6 bases). The CDR3 has 11 residues. Trimming stripped 2 bases from V and 11 bases from J, with 8 bases between. CDR1 and CDR2 from the germline V gene are SGHDT and YYEEEE. CDR3 sequence: CASSLGGKQFF. DNA of the CDR3: TGTGCCAGCAGCTTAGGGGGAAAGCAGTTCTTC.

This chain connects TRBV5-6 to TRBJ1-5, with TRBD1 as a possible D gene (5 bases). The germline gives CDR1 SGHDT, CDR2 YYEEEE. V was pared by 0 bases and J by 3 bases, with 7 bases between. The CDR3 has 14 residues. The CDR3 DNA is TGTGCCAGCAGCTTGGGGGGCACCAATCAGCCCCAGCATTTT. Translation gives CASSLGGTNQPQHF.

This sequence joins TRBV2 and TRBJ2-7, with unresolved D. V dropped 5 bases and J dropped 2 bases, with 16 bases sitting between them. The CDR3 contains 15 residues. Per germline, CDR1 SNHLY and CDR2 FYNNEI. In nucleotides, the CDR3 is TGTGCCAGCAGTCCGACTGAACCTCTTACCTACGAGCAGTACTTC. This translates into CASSPTEPLTYEQYF. Using reference TRBV2 and TRBJ2-7 for the parts outside the CDR3, the full variable domain is EPEVTQTPSHQVTQMGQEVILRCVPISNHLYFYWYRQILGQKVEFLVSFYNNEISEKSEIFDDQFSVERPDGSNFTLKIRSTKLEDSAMYFCASSPTEPLTYEQYFGPGTRLTVT.

The chain has TRBV4-1 and TRBJ1-1; tentatively, D is TRBD1 (5 bases). V lost 1 base to trimming and J lost 1 base, with 16 bases between them. There are 17 residues in the CDR3. Germline V gene data show CDR1 as MGHRA and CDR2 as YSYEKL. The CDR3 is CASSQAWAQEKNTEAFF. The CDR3 coding sequence is TGCGCCAGCAGCCAAGCCTGGGCACAGGAGAAGAACACTGAAGCTTTCTTT.

V gene TRBV6-1 combines with J gene TRBJ1-1, with TRBD1 matching over 7 bases. Germline V gene lookup returns CDR1 MNHNS and CDR2 SASEGT. Germline trimming cut 4 bases from V and 1 base from J; bases unmatched to any gene: 15. This CDR3 spans 18 amino acids. CDR3 residues: CASSGPPRGGRSNTEAFF. In DNA form, the CDR3 reads TGTGCCAGCAGTGGCCCCCCTAGAGGGGGCAGATCGAACACTGAAGCTTTCTTT.

The chain uses TRBV29-1 and TRBJ2-3; 8 bases align to TRBD1. Germline trimming cut 7 bases from V and 4 bases from J; bases unmatched to any gene: 10. Germline V CDR1 and CDR2: SQVTM, ANQGSEA. There are 14 residues in the CDR3. In DNA, the CDR3 is TGCAGCGGGGGGTCGGACAGGGACTCAGATACGCAGTATTTT. It yields the protein CSGGSDRDSDTQYF.

This chain uses TRBV11-1 with TRBJ2-3, with 11 bases aligning to TRBD1. This CDR3 comprises 15 residues. Unmatched junction bases numbered 3, after V lost 6 bases and J lost 1 base. CDR1 is SGHAT and CDR2 is FQDESV in the germline V gene (reference sequence). The CDR3 sequence is CASRRGQGGTDTQYF. CDR3 coding DNA: TGTGCCAGCAGACGGGGACAGGGGGGCACAGATACGCAGTATTTT.

CDR3 bases: TGCGCCAGCAGCTCAAAATATGGCTACACCTTC. It is translated as CASSSKYGYTF. The chain has TRBV5-1 and TRBJ1-2, with D uncertain. Trimming removed 3 bases at V and 5 bases at J, with 5 bases between. CDR1 is SGHRS and CDR2 is YFSETQ in the germline V gene. The CDR3 extends over 11 amino acids. Based on the CDR3 plus reference TRBV5-1 and TRBJ1-2, the full variable domain is KAGVTQTPRYLIKTRGQQVTLSCSPISGHRSVSWYQQTPGQGLQFLFEYFSETQRNKGNFPGRFSGRQFSNSRSEMNVSTLELGDSALYLCASSSKYGYTFGSGTRLTVV.

This rearrangement joins TRBV19 to TRBJ2-1; no reliable D call. Trimming took 9 bases from V and 5 from J, leaving 5 bases between them. CDR1 is LNHDA, CDR2 SQIVND, per germline (reference sequence). The CDR3 consists of 10 residues. The CDR3 nucleotides read TGTGCCAGGGCCAACAATGAGCAGTTCTTC. It encodes CARANNEQFF.

The chain employs TRBV30 and TRBJ2-1; no clear D gene. CDR3 length: 13 amino acids. CDR1 is GTSNPN, CDR2 SVGIG, per germline (reference sequence). V lost 3 bases to trimming and J lost 8 bases, with 14 bases between them. CDR3 bases: TGTGCCTGGAGCGTCCAGACCGCAGATGAGCAGTTCTTC. Protein product: CAWSVQTADEQFF.

This clone was seen a handful of times. The chain joins TRBV7-3 to TRBJ2-2, with D maybe TRBD1 (5 bases). Germline V CDR1 and CDR2: SGHTA, FQGTGA. V was shortened by 1 base and J by 3 bases, with 12 bases between the two germline ends. The CDR3 is made up of 16 amino acids. CDR3 sequence (DNA): TGTGCCAGCAGCTTAAGGGGCACGCTATACACCGGGGAGCTGTTTTTT. Translated, it gives CASSLRGTLYTGELFF.

This chain joins TRBV19 and TRBJ2-5, with D maybe TRBD1 (8 bases). Germline CDR1 reads LNHDA; CDR2 reads SQIVND (reference sequence). V shed 5 bases and J shed 6 bases, with 25 bases lying between them. This CDR3 has 17 residues. In DNA, the CDR3 is TGTGCCAGTAGTTCCGGACTAGGACAGGGCAGAAGTAAGACCCAGTACTTC. It translates to CASSSGLGQGRSKTQYF. The full variable domain, rest sourced from reference TRBV19 and TRBJ2-5, is DGGITQSPKYLFRKEGQNVTLSCEQNLNHDAMYWYRQDPGQGLRLIYYSQIVNDFQKGDIAEGYSVSREKKESFPLTVTSAQKNPTAFYLCASSSGLGQGRSKTQYFGPGTRLLVL.

V is TRBV7-9 and J is TRBJ2-3, with 11 bases fitting TRBD2. The CDR3 is 16 residues long. The trim removed 5 bases at V and 4 bases at J, leaving 8 bases unmatched. Germline V gene sequence: CDR1 SEHNR, CDR2 FQNEAQ (reference sequence). In nucleotides, the CDR3 is TGTGCCAGCAGCCCGAATAGCGGGAGGGCCCCAGATACGCAGTATTTT. Protein product: CASSPNSGRAPDTQYF.

This chain uses TRBV10-2 with TRBJ2-1; 8 bases are a match to TRBD2. This CDR3 region has 18 residues. Germline CDR1 reads WSHSY; CDR2 reads SAAADI. The trim removed 0 bases at V and 9 bases at J, leaving 16 bases unmatched. The CDR3 DNA sequence: TGCGCCAGCAGTGAGTCGAGTTTCCGGGAGGGCCGGGGACTTGAGCAGTTCTTC. As protein: CASSESSFREGRGLEQFF.

The chain links TRBV28 to TRBJ2-3; D is ambiguous. Germline CDR1 is MDHEN and CDR2 is SYDVKM. The CDR3 loop spans 12 amino acids. V lost 5 bases to trimming and J lost 5 bases, with 8 bases between them. CDR3: CASSTPLDTQYF. As DNA, the CDR3 is TGTGCCAGCAGTACCCCCCTAGATACGCAGTATTTT.

V gene TRBV5-6 combines with J gene TRBJ1-2; D is unresolved. The CDR3 has 14 amino acids. Trimming removed 0 bases from V and 4 bases from J, with 10 bases in between. Germline loops: CDR1 SGHDT, CDR2 YYEEEE. CDR3 region: CASSLGATSYGYTF. The DNA of the CDR3 is TGTGCCAGCAGCTTGGGGGCGACTTCCTATGGCTACACCTTC.

The CDR3 DNA reads as TGTGCCACCAGCAGAGATCACAGCGGGAGCAGCACAGATACGCAGTATTTT. Translation: CATSRDHSGSSTDTQYF. This chain joins TRBV15 and TRBJ2-3; 8 bases are shared with TRBD2. Germline V lookup: CDR1 LNHNV, CDR2 YYDKDF (reference sequence). Unmatched junction bases numbered 5, after V lost 0 bases and J lost 0 bases. This CDR3 has 17 residues.

V gene TRBV11-2 combines with J gene TRBJ2-1; the D gene is possibly TRBD2 (5 bases). The CDR3 has 15 amino acids. CDR1 SGHAT and CDR2 FQNNGV come from the germline V gene. V was shortened by 1 base and J by 3 bases, with 10 bases between the two germline ends. This CDR3 reads CASSLVRGSYNEQFF. The CDR3 coding sequence is TGTGCCAGCAGCTTAGTTAGAGGGAGCTACAATGAGCAGTTCTTC.

The chain uses TRBV7-9 and TRBJ2-1, with TRBD2 identical over 10 bases. V trimming: 1 base; J trimming: 3 bases; junction bases outside the gene matches: 3. Germline lookup yields CDR1 SEHNR and CDR2 FQNEAQ (reference sequence). CDR3 size: 16 residues. CDR3 DNA sequence: TGTGCCAGCAGCTTAGGAGCTAGCGGGGGCTACAATGAGCAGTTCTTC. Protein: CASSLGASGGYNEQFF.

The V gene is TRBV5-5, the J gene TRBJ2-7; TRBD2 agrees at 13 bases. The CDR3 spans 17 residues. V shed 0 bases, J shed 2 bases, and the junction held 5 bases outside the gene matches. CDR1 and CDR2 from the germline V gene are SGHKS and YYEKEE (reference sequence). CDR3 in DNA: TGTGCCAGCAGCTTGGAAACAGGACTAGCGGGAGCCTACGAGCAGTACTTC. Encoded protein: CASSLETGLAGAYEQYF.